These 5 T cell receptor beta chains came from one sample sequenced in a study of neurological immune-mediated disorders. TCRdb re-derived calls from the 5' RACE reads in MiXCR, one entry per CDR3 protein. The sample holds fewer than 40,000 distinct CDR3 sequences, under 5% seen once. Sequences were obtained from CD4+ T cells from blood. These receptors all come from a woman aged 40 to 50 in good health.

This clonotype was detected ten times or more. V is TRBV20-1 and J is TRBJ1-1; unclear D gene. V lost 5 bases and J lost 1, with 14 bases in between. The CDR3 has 14 residues. Germline loops: CDR1 DFQATT, CDR2 SNEGSKA (reference sequence). CDR3 bases: TGCAGTGCTTCCCGGCAGGCCCCGAACACTGAAGCTTTCTTT. Encoded protein: CSASRQAPNTEAFF.

This clonotype was found many times. The CDR3 reads CASSFALAGLKNEQFF. CDR3 in DNA: TGTGCCAGCAGTTTCGCTCTAGCGGGATTAAAGAATGAGCAGTTCTTC. J is TRBJ2-1 and V is TRBV28, with 9 bases fitting TRBD2. Germline V gives CDR1 MDHEN, CDR2 SYDVKM. CDR3 length: 16 residues. V was clipped by 3 bases and J by 7 bases; unmatched bases: 10.

DNA of the CDR3: TGTGCCAGCAGCTTTGACAGGGGGCAAGTGGGTGAGCAGTACTTC. Its protein product is CASSFDRGQVGEQYF. V and J are TRBV5-8 and TRBJ2-7; 10 nucleotides align to TRBD1. V gave up 2 bases and J gave up 7 bases; unmatched junction bases: 9. Germline V lookup: CDR1 SGHTS, CDR2 YDEGEE. The CDR3 covers 15 residues. Full variable domain (outside the CDR3, taken from reference TRBV5-8 and TRBJ2-7): EAGVTQSPTHLIKTRGQQATLRCSPISGHTSVYWYQQALGLGLQFLLWYDEGEERNRGNFPPRFSGRQFPNYSSELNVNALELEDSALYLCASSFDRGQVGEQYFGPGTRLTVT.

Ten or more counts support this clonotype. The V call is TRBV20-1, the J call TRBJ2-1, with D maybe TRBD1 (5 bases). This CDR3 comprises 14 residues. Germline assignment: CDR1 DFQATT and CDR2 SNEGSKA (reference sequence). V gave up 6 bases and J gave up 2 bases, with 14 bases separating them. The DNA for the CDR3 is TGCAGTGCCCAGGCCCCAGGGACCTACAATGAGCAGTTCTTC. Its protein is CSAQAPGTYNEQFF.

This clonotype was picked up many times. The chain employs TRBV20-1 and TRBJ2-5, with D possibly being TRBD1 (8 bases). The germline V and J ends were trimmed by 6 bases and 2 bases, with 19 bases remaining between them. The CDR3 extends over 15 amino acids. CDR1 and CDR2 (germline): DFQATT, SNEGSKA (reference sequence). The CDR3: CSAPQGGGLQETQYF. The CDR3 nucleotides read TGCAGTGCGCCACAGGGGGGGGGCCTACAAGAGACCCAGTACTTC.